This T cell receptor beta chain was documented in a study of patients and donors after allogeneic stem cell transplantation. V was pared by 0 bases and J by 0 bases, with 7 bases between. Germline CDR1 is KGHSH and CDR2 is LQKENI. The CDR3 runs to 15 residues. TCRdb called the RT-PCR reads again in MiXCR, with one record for every CDR3 protein. The repertoire holds about 30,000 distinct CDR3 sequences, with roughly 8% as singletons. Sequencing input: blood, either unsorted or a sorted T cell fraction (not recorded which). The source is a human donor who was either an allogeneic HSCT recipient or a stem cell or donor lymphocyte infusion donor (not recorded which). It is not recorded whose cells these are; they may come from a transplant donor. The chain employs TRBV18 and TRBJ2-3; perhaps TRBD2 as D (6 bases). Written as DNA, the CDR3 is TGTGCCAGCTCACCACCGAGCGGGAGCACAGATACGCAGTATTTT. It encodes CASSPPSGSTDTQYF.